This T cell receptor beta chain was recorded in a study of tumor and adjacent non-tumor tissue in lung cancer. The wider study: Aged about 31 to 80 years, patients included fewer than 11 men and several women with stage I to III disease. Samples averaged approximately 3.9 million productive TCRbeta reads each.

This sample's RNA came from whole unsorted tissue. This non-tumor lung sample came from over 3 cm beyond the tumor edge. A note on this clonotype: The antigen remains unidentified. One end of the junction is discordant with germline, which a read error may explain.

Whole-study findings and limits: Tumor tissue had significantly higher TCR diversity than normal lung.

A modified ARM-PCR protocol with three rounds of nested PCR amplified TCRbeta. MiXCR, run by TCRdb on the multiplex PCR reads, gives a single entry per CDR3 protein. The data hold under 95,000 distinct CDR3 sequences, with approximately 78% observed a single time. Sequencing used distant non-tumor lung tissue. The receptor's source is a man aged 55 to 69 with non-small cell lung cancer.

This chain's CDR3 is CVSSSDFRGEPFF. As DNA, the CDR3 is TGTGTCAGCAGCTCCGACTTTCGCGGGGAGCCGTTTTTT. The chain links TRBV11-3 to TRBJ2-2, with D possibly being TRBD2 (6 bases). CDR3 size: 13 residues. Germline CDR1 reads SGHNT; CDR2 reads YENEEA.